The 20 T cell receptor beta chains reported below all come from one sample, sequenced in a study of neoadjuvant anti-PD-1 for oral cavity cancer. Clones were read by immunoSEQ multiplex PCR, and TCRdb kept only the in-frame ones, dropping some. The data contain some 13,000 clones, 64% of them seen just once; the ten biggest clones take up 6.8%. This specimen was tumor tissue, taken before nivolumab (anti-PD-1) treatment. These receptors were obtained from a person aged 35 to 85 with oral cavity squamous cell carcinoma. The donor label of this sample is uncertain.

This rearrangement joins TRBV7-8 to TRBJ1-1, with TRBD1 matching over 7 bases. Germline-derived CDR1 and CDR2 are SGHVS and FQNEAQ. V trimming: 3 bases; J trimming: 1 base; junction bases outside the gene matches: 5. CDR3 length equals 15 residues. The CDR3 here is CASSLPTGQNTEAFF. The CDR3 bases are TGTGCCAGCAGCTTGCCGACAGGGCAGAACACTGAAGCTTTCTTT.

CDR3 sequence: CASSGLNLGLAREQFF. For the CDR3, the DNA is TGCGCCAGCAGTGGGCTTAATCTCGGACTAGCTAGGGAGCAGTTCTTC. The rearrangement uses TRBV10-1 and TRBJ2-1; 8 nucleotides agree with TRBD2. V trimming: 4 bases; J trimming: 10 bases; junction bases outside the gene matches: 15. This CDR3 has 16 residues. Germline CDR1 reads WNHNN; CDR2 reads SYGVQD (reference sequence).

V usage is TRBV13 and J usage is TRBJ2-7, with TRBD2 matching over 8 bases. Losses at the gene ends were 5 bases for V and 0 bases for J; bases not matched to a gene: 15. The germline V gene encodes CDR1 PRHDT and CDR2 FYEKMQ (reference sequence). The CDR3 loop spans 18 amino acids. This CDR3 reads CASSLFAAGGPNSYEQYF. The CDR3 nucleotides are TGTGCCAGCAGCCTTTTTGCGGCGGGAGGCCCTAACTCCTACGAGCAGTACTTC. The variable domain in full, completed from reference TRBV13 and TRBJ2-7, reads AAGVIQSPRHLIKEKRETATLKCYPIPRHDTVYWYQQGPGQDPQFLISFYEKMQSDKGSIPDRFSAQQFSDYHSELNMSSLELGDSALYFCASSLFAAGGPNSYEQYFGPGTRLTVT.

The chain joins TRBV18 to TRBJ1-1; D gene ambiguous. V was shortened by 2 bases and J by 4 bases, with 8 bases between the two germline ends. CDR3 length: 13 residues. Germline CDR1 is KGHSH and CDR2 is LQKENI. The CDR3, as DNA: TGTGCCAGCTCACCAATAGGATCCACTGAAGCTTTCTTT. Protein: CASSPIGSTEAFF.

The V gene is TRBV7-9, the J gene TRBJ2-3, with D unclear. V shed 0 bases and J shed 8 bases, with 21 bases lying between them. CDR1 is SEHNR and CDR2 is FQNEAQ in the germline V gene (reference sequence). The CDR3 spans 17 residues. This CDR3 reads CASSLAKKGGSSGTQYF. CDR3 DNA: TGTGCCAGCAGCTTAGCGAAGAAGGGTGGATCAAGTGGTACGCAGTATTTT.

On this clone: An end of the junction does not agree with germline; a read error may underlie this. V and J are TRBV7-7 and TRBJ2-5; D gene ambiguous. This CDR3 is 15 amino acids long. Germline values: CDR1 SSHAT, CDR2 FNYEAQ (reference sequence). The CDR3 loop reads CASSSMGLLGETQYF. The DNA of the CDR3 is TGTGCTAGCAGCTCGATGGGCCTATTAGGAGAGACCCAGTACTTC. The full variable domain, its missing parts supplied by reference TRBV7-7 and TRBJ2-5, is GAGVSQSPRYKVTKRGQDVTLRCDPISSHATLYWYQQALGQGPEFLTYFNYEAQPDKSGLPSDRFSAERPEGSISTLTIQRTEQRDSAMYRCASSSMGLLGETQYFGPGTRLLVL.

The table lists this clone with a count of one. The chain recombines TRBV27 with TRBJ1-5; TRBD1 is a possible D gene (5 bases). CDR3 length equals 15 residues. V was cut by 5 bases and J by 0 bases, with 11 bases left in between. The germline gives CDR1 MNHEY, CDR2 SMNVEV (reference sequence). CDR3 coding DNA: TGTGCCAGCAGTCCATCAGGGCATAGCAATCAGCCCCAGCATTTT. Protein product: CASSPSGHSNQPQHF.

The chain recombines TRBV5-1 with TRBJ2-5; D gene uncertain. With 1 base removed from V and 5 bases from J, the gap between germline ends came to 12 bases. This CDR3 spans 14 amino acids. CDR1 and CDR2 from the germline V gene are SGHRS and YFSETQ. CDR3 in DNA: TGCGCCAGCAGCTTGCAGCCCAGCGAGGAGACCCAGTACTTC. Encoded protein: CASSLQPSEETQYF.

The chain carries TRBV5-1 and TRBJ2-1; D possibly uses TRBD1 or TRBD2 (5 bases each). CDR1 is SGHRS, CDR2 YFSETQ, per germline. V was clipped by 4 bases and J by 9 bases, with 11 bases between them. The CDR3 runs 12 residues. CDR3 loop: CASSGGTPEQFF. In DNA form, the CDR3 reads TGCGCCAGCAGCGGTGGGACCCCTGAGCAGTTCTTC. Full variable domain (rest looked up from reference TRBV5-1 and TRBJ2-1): KAGVTQTPRYLIKTRGQQVTLSCSPISGHRSVSWYQQTPGQGLQFLFEYFSETQRNKGNFPGRFSGRQFSNSRSEMNVSTLELGDSALYLCASSGGTPEQFFGPGTRLTVL.

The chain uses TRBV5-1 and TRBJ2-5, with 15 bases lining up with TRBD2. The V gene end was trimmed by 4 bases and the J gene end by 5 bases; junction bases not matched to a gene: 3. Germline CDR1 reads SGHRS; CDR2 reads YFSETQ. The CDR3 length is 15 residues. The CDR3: CASSVGLAGGETQYF. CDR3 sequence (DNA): TGCGCCAGCAGCGTGGGACTAGCGGGGGGTGAGACCCAGTACTTC.

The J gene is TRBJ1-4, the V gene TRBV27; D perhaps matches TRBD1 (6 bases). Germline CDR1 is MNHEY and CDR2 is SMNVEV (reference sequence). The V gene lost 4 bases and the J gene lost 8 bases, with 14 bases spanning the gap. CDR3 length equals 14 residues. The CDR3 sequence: CASSYYRDGEKLFF. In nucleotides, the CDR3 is TGTGCCAGCAGTTATTACAGGGACGGCGAAAAACTGTTTTTT.

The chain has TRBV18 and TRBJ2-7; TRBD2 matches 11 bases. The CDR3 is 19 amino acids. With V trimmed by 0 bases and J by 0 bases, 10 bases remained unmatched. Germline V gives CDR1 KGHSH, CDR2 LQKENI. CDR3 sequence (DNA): TGTGCCAGCTCACCACCAGGGTCGGGACTAGCGGCAAGCTCCTACGAGCAGTACTTC. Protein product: CASSPPGSGLAASSYEQYF.

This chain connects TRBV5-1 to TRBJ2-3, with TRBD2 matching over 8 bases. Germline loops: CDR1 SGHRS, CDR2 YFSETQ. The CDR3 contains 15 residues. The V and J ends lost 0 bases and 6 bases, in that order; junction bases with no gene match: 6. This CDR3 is CASSLDVAGKDTQYF. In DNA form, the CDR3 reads TGCGCCAGCAGCTTGGATGTAGCGGGAAAGGATACGCAGTATTTT.

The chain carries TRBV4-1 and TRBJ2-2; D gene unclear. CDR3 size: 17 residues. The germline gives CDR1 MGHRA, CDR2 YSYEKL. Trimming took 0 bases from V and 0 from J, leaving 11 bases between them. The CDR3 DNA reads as TGCGCCAGCAGCCAAGATCCCGCGGCGGCGAACACCGGGGAGCTGTTTTTT. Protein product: CASSQDPAAANTGELFF.

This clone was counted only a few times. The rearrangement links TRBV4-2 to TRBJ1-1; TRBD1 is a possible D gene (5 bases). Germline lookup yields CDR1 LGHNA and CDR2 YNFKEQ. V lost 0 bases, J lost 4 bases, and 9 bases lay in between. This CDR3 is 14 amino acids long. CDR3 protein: CASSQDTGGTEAFF. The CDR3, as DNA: TGTGCCAGCAGCCAAGATACGGGGGGCACTGAAGCTTTCTTT.

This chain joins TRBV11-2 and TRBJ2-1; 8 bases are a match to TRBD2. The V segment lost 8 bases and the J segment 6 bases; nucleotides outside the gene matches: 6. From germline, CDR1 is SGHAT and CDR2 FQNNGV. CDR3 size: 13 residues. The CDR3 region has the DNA TGTGCCAGCCTGCGAAGCGGGGGCAATGAGCAGTTCTTC. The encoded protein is CASLRSGGNEQFF.

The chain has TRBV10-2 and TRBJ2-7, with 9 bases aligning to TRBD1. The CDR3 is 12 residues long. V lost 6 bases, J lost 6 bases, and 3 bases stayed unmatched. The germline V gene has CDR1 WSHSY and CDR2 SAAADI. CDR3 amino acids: CASSATGGEQYF. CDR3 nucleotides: TGCGCCAGCAGCGCGACAGGGGGCGAGCAGTACTTC.

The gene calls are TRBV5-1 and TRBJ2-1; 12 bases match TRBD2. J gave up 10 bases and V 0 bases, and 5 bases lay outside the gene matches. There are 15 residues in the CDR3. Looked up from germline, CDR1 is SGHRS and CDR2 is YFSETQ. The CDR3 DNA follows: TGCGCCAGCAGCTTGGGACTAGCGGGGGTGGAAGAGCAGTTCTTC. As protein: CASSLGLAGVEEQFF.

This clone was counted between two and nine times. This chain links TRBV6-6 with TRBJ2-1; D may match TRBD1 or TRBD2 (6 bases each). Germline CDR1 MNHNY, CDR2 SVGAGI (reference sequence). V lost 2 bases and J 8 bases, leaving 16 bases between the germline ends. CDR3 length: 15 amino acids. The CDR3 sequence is CASSYPGGKGDEQFF. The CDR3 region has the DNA TGTGCCAGCAGTTACCCCGGGGGCAAAGGTGATGAGCAGTTCTTC.

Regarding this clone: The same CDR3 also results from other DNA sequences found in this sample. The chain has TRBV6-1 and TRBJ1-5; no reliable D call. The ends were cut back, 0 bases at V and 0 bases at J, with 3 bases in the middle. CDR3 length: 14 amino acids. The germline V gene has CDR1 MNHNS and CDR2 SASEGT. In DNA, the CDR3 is TGTGCCAGCAGTGAAGCATATAGCAATCAGCCCCAGCATTTT. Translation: CASSEAYSNQPQHF.